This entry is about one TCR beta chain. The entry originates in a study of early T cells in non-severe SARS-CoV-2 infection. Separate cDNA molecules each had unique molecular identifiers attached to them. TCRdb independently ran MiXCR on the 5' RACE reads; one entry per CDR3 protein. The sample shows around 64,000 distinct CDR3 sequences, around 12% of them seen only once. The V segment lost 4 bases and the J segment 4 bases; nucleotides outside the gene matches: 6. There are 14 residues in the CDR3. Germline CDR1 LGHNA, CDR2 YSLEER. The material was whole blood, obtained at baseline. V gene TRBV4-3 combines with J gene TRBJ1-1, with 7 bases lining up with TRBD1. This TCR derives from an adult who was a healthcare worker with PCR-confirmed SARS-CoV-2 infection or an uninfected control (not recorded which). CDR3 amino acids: CASSRQGVGTEAFF. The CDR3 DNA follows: TGCGCCAGCAGCCGTCAGGGGGTAGGCACTGAAGCTTTCTTT.